Listed below are T cell receptor beta chains from one sample, sequenced in a study of T cell responses to AZD1222 COVID-19 vaccine. Sequenced by immunoSEQ multiplex PCR; TCRdb stores in-frame clones only, minus some. The table records about 85,000 clones, roughly 90% of them present only once. The sample was peripheral blood, taken on day 0 of AZD1222 vaccination. These receptors were obtained from an adult in good health. The CDR3 runs from the conserved cysteine through the conserved F or W. The order of the fields is D gene, V gene, clone size, J gene, CDR3 length, CDR3 protein, CDR3 DNA. The D gene is left open where the match is weak. The size entry is marked missing in some rows and otherwise reads once, few, many or a size class.

D: -
V: TRBV5-1
size: -
J: TRBJ1-5
length: 15
CDR3: CASSLGGGGSQPQHF
DNA: TGCGCCAGCAGCTTGGGGGGCGGCGGGAGTCAGCCCCAGCATTTT

D: -
V: TRBV28
size: -
J: TRBJ2-5
length: 12
CDR3: CASSTRLETQYF
DNA: TGTGCCAGCTCTACCCGGTTGGAGACCCAGTACTTC

D: TRBD1
V: TRBV18
size: -
J: TRBJ2-1
length: 15
CDR3: CASSPRTGSYNEQFF
DNA: TGTGCCAGCTCACCAAGGACAGGCTCCTACAATGAGCAGTTCTTC

D: TRBD1
V: TRBV7-2
size: -
J: TRBJ1-2
length: 14
CDR3: CASSRQGADYGYTF
DNA: TGTGCCAGCAGTCGACAGGGGGCTGACTATGGCTACACCTTC

D: -
V: TRBV19
size: -
J: TRBJ2-6
length: 16
CDR3: CASSIDRHSGANVLTF
DNA: TGTGCCAGTAGTATAGATCGGCACTCTGGGGCCAACGTCCTGACTTTC

D: -
V: TRBV29-1
size: -
J: TRBJ1-1
length: 13
CDR3: CSVDGGRSTEAFF
DNA: TGCAGCGTTGACGGGGGTAGAAGCACTGAAGCTTTCTTT

D: TRBD1
V: TRBV4-2
size: -
J: TRBJ1-1
length: 15
CDR3: CASSISPDRAGEAFF
DNA: TGTGCCAGCAGCATATCCCCGGACAGGGCAGGGGAAGCTTTCTTT

D: -
V: TRBV7-9
size: once
J: TRBJ2-3
length: 15
CDR3: CASSLAGRTGDTQYF
DNA: TGTGCCAGCAGCTTAGCGGGCCGGACTGGAGACACGCAGTATTTT

D: -
V: TRBV9
size: -
J: TRBJ2-3
length: 14
CDR3: CASSSGTRTDTQYF
DNA: TGTGCCAGCAGCTCCGGGACACGTACAGATACGCAGTATTTT

D: -
V: TRBV3-1/TRBV3-2
size: -
J: TRBJ2-7
length: 12
CDR3: CASSHGSYEQYF
DNA: TGTGCCAGCAGCCATGGGTCCTACGAGCAGTACTTC

D: -
V: TRBV6-5
size: -
J: TRBJ1-1
length: 13
CDR3: CASSMGHLSEAFF
DNA: TGTGCCAGCAGTATGGGACACCTGTCGGAAGCTTTCTTT

D: TRBD2
V: TRBV4-2
size: -
J: TRBJ2-5
length: 17
CDR3: CASSQDWGLAGVETQYF
DNA: TGTGCCAGCAGCCAAGATTGGGGACTAGCGGGAGTAGAGACCCAGTACTTC

D: -
V: TRBV15
size: -
J: TRBJ1-1
length: 15
CDR3: CATSIGFGQIAEAFF
DNA: TGTGCCACCTCGATTGGCTTTGGACAGATCGCTGAAGCTTTCTTT

D: -
V: TRBV27
size: once
J: TRBJ2-7
length: 14
CDR3: CASSLKGADYEQYF
DNA: TGTGCCAGCAGTTTAAAAGGGGCAGACTACGAGCAGTACTTC

D: TRBD1
V: TRBV14
size: -
J: TRBJ1-1
length: 15
CDR3: CASSQRQGWNTEAFF
DNA: TGTGCCAGCAGCCAAAGACAGGGATGGAACACTGAAGCTTTCTTT

D: TRBD1
V: TRBV4-2
size: -
J: TRBJ2-7
length: 16
CDR3: CASSQSRDRSSYEQYF
DNA: TGTGCCAGCAGCCAAAGCCGGGACAGGAGCTCCTACGAGCAGTACTTC

D: -
V: TRBV27
size: -
J: TRBJ1-4
length: 14
CDR3: CASSLEGINEKLFF
DNA: TGTGCCAGCAGTTTAGAGGGCATTAATGAAAAACTGTTTTTT

D: -
V: TRBV6-6
size: -
J: TRBJ1-5
length: 15
CDR3: CASSPLGGGNQPQHF
DNA: TGTGCCAGCAGTCCACTGGGGGGTGGCAATCAGCCCCAGCATTTT

D: -
V: TRBV7-7
size: -
J: TRBJ2-3
length: 14
CDR3: CASSLAGAGDTQYF
DNA: TGTGCTAGCAGCTTAGCAGGGGCTGGTGATACGCAGTATTTT

D: -
V: TRBV5-8
size: -
J: TRBJ2-5
length: 16
CDR3: CASSLGLSTAQETQYF
DNA: TGTGCCAGCAGCTTGGGTTTATCCACAGCCCAAGAGACCCAGTACTTC

D: -
V: TRBV28
size: -
J: TRBJ2-7
length: 15
CDR3: CASSLLGASKYEQYF
DNA: TGTGCCAGCAGTTTATTGGGCGCTAGCAAGTACGAGCAGTACTTC

D: -
V: TRBV2
size: -
J: TRBJ2-7
length: 13
CDR3: CASSEGRVYEQYF
DNA: TGTGCCAGCAGTGAGGGGCGGGTCTACGAGCAGTACTTC

D: -
V: TRBV7-9
size: -
J: TRBJ1-1
length: 10
CDR3: CASSLGAAFF
DNA: TGTGCCAGCAGCTTAGGTGCAGCTTTCTTT